This T cell receptor (beta chain) comes out of a study of blood T cell repertoires in COVID-19. Study context: Sample material is recorded as cDNA or gDNA derived from T cells, B-cell-depleted T cells, or PBMCs.

Losses at the gene ends were 1 base for V and 4 bases for J; bases not matched to a gene: 3. This CDR3 has 14 residues. CDR1 SGHRS and CDR2 YFSETQ come from the germline V gene. As handled by the study authors: Quantification of nucleated cells was approximated via reference gene primer amplification. The method was immunoSEQ multiplex PCR; TCRdb's version includes in-frame clones alone and lacks a portion of them. That table furnishes V, J and clone size, whereas the DNA furnished D and trimming. The table shows approximately 270,000 clones, with about 89% occurring only once. This chain connects TRBV5-1 to TRBJ1-1; 8 bases fit TRBD1. The sequencing input was peripheral blood. The sequence came from a man aged 45-60 years with acute or convalescent COVID-19. CDR3 bases: TGCGCCAGCAGCTTGATTGGACAGGGCACTGAAGCTTTCTTT. Translated: CASSLIGQGTEAFF.